One and the same sample provided the 8 T cell receptor beta chains below, sequenced in a study of CD4 and CD8 cells across lung adenocarcinoma regions (dated by TCRdb to 2017 to 2018). Libraries were made using PCR. Sequencing took place on a HiSeq X Ten. TCRdb took the public reads, trimmed them with fastp at Q25, ran MiXCR for clone calling and kept in-frame beta chains. Merged by CDR3 protein, the rows form single entries marked with the most common genes and DNA. The sample data list 8,400 or so distinct CDR3 sequences, and approximately 49% of these were observed just once. The ten biggest clones cover around 20% of the sample. The sample consisted of CD4+ T cells from the margin of a lung tumor. This sample's cell subset or site label indicates: tumor margin region. These receptors were collected from a female donor with lung adenocarcinoma. The CD4 and CD8 labels of this study may be unreliable.

V is TRBV9 and J is TRBJ2-7; TRBD1 matches 7 bases. CDR1 SGDLS and CDR2 YYNGEE come from the germline V gene. After removal of 4 bases from V and 6 bases from J, the junction contained 4 bases not matched to a gene. The CDR3 contains 12 residues. This chain's CDR3 is CASSPRQGEQYF. For the CDR3, the DNA is TGTGCCAGCAGCCCTCGACAGGGCGAGCAGTACTTC. The full variable domain, with the rest looked up from reference TRBV9 and TRBJ2-7, is DSGVTQTPKHLITATGQRVTLRCSPRSGDLSVYWYQQSLDQGLQFLIQYYNGEERAKGNILERFSAQQFPDLHSELNLSSLELGDSALYFCASSPRQGEQYFGPGTRLTVT.

The V and J genes are TRBV6-1 and TRBJ2-3; TRBD2 matches at 10 bases. The germline CDR1 and CDR2 sequences are MNHNS and SASEGT. Trimming removed 6 bases from V and 8 bases from J; junction bases left unmatched: 8. This CDR3 is 14 amino acids long. As DNA, the CDR3 is TGTGCCAGCAGGAGCGGGAGGGCCTTGGGTACGCAGTATTTT. Translated: CASRSGRALGTQYF.

This sequence joins TRBV10-1 and TRBJ2-3; D possibly matches TRBD1 or TRBD2 (5 bases each). Trimming removed 11 bases from V and 12 bases from J, with 24 bases in between. The CDR3 is 13 amino acids. CDR1 is WNHNN, CDR2 SYGVQD, per germline (reference sequence). The CDR3 DNA follows: TGCGCCTCGGGGCTGGAAGCCAAAGACACTCAGTATTTT. Encoded protein: CASGLEAKDTQYF.

The V gene is TRBV4-3, the J gene TRBJ2-5; D may be TRBD2 (7 bases). The DNA end lines up better with TRBJ2-7; the J call may be wrong. CDR3 length: 17 amino acids. Germline V gives CDR1 LGHNA, CDR2 YSLEER. The CDR3 loop reads CASSPHQGGAPAGEQYF. The CDR3 coding sequence is TGCGCCAGCAGCCCACATCAAGGGGGGGCGCCCGCCGGCGAGCAGTACTTC.

The chain uses TRBV7-2 and TRBJ2-1; D not resolved. The DNA end favors TRBJ2-7, so the J call may be wrong. Germline V gene sequence: CDR1 SGHTA, CDR2 FQGNSA. CDR3 length: 15 amino acids. CDR3 in amino acids: CASSLFHQLDYEQYF. CDR3 DNA sequence: TGTGCCAGCAGCTTATTTCACCAATTGGATTACGAGCAGTACTTC.

Worth noting for this clonotype: One junction end disagrees with the germline gene, perhaps due to a read error. The chain links TRBV6-1 to TRBJ2-1; D gene ambiguous. The germline V gene has CDR1 MNHNS and CDR2 SASEGT. This CDR3 region has 14 residues. The CDR3 nucleotides read TGTGCCAGCAGGGCTGTTAGCTCCACCGATGAGCAGTTTTTC. It translates to CASRAVSSTDEQFF.

By share of the sample, this clonotype is large. The rearrangement uses TRBV6-1 and TRBJ2-3, with D perhaps being TRBD1 or TRBD2 (5 bases each). The germline V gene encodes CDR1 MNHNS and CDR2 SASEGT. The CDR3 totals 15 residues. V was shortened by 5 bases and J by 0 bases, with 12 bases between the two germline ends. DNA for the CDR3: TGTGCCAGCAGTACGGGGCGACAGAGCACAGATACGCAGTATTTT. Protein: CASSTGRQSTDTQYF.

As regards this clonotype: The junction differs from germline at one of its ends, possibly a read error. V usage is TRBV27 and J usage is TRBJ2-4, with no clear D. The germline V gene has CDR1 MNHEY and CDR2 SMNVEV (reference sequence). There are 14 residues in the CDR3. The CDR3 region has the DNA TGTGCCAGCAGTAGACTGGGTGCCAAAAATATTCAGTATTTC. Protein sequence: CASSRLGAKNIQYF.